A single sample is the source of the 10 T cell receptor beta chains below, sequenced in a study of Graves' ophthalmopathy and Graves' hyperthyroidism. As the template, RNA transcripts were used to amplify TCR beta CDR3 regions. RT-PCR in the first round used HTBI primers; a second-round multiplex PCR followed. TCRdb reprocessed the multiplex PCR reads with MiXCR, giving one entry per CDR3 protein. In the table there are over a million distinct CDR3 sequences, about 35% of which are singletons. Specimen: peripheral blood or thyroid tissue (not recorded which). These receptors were taken from an adult man with Graves' hyperthyroidism.

This chain connects TRBV25-1 to TRBJ2-2; D gene ambiguous. CDR3 length equals 14 residues. V was pared by 6 bases and J by 8 bases, with 16 bases between. Germline lookup yields CDR1 MGHDK and CDR2 SYGVNS. CDR3 protein: CASSQDIGAGELFF. The CDR3 nucleotides read TGTGCCAGCAGCCAAGATATAGGAGCTGGGGAGCTGTTTTTT. Full variable domain (missing parts from reference TRBV25-1 and TRBJ2-2): EADIYQTPRYLVIGTGKKITLECSQTMGHDKMYWYQQDPGMELHLIHYSYGVNSTEKGDLSSESTVSRIRTEHFPLTLESARPSHTSQYLCASSQDIGAGELFFGEGSRLTVL.

Concerning this clonotype: This may be a read error, as it is one base from a much larger clone. V usage is TRBV12-3 or TRBV12-4 and J usage is TRBJ1-2; tentative D call: TRBD1 (5 bases). V lost 7 bases, J lost 5 bases, and 17 bases lay in between. The CDR3 loop spans 14 amino acids. As DNA, the CDR3 is TGTGCCAGCAAGAACGCCGGGACCCAATATGGCTACACCTTC. Protein: CASKNAGTQYGYTF.

This chain connects TRBV28 to TRBJ2-7; D is ambiguous. Germline lookup yields CDR1 MDHEN and CDR2 SYDVKM. CDR3 length equals 10 residues. The CDR3 DNA sequence: TGTCGGATAAAAGGAGACGAGCAGTACTTC. This gives the protein CRIKGDEQYF.

The chain links TRBV28 to TRBJ2-5, with unresolved D. V shed 6 bases and J shed 5 bases, with 10 bases lying between them. Germline assignment: CDR1 MDHEN and CDR2 SYDVKM. The CDR3 has 12 amino acids. Here the CDR3 reads CASSLNPETQYF. DNA for the CDR3: TGTGCCAGCAGCCTCAACCCTGAGACCCAGTACTTC.

This clonotype appeared many times. The chain couples TRBV7-2 to TRBJ1-4, with 9 bases that match TRBD1. The germline V gene has CDR1 SGHTA and CDR2 FQGNSA. The V gene end was trimmed by 1 base and the J gene end by 3 bases; junction bases not matched to a gene: 6. The CDR3 extends over 17 amino acids. CDR3 sequence: CASSLGTGGLANEKLFF. CDR3 DNA: TGTGCCAGCAGCTTAGGCACAGGGGGCTTGGCTAATGAAAAACTGTTTTTT. Looking up the rest from reference TRBV7-2 and TRBJ1-4 gives the full variable domain: GAGVSQSPSNKVTEKGKDVELRCDPISGHTALYWYRQSLGQGLEFLIYFQGNSAPDKSGLPSDRFSAERTGGSVSTLTIQRTQQEDSAVYLCASSLGTGGLANEKLFFGSGTQLSVL.

This clonotype was detected a few times. J is TRBJ1-6 and V is TRBV30; D is unclear. The V end was cut by 0 bases, the J end by 9 bases, with 3 bases between. Germline V gene lookup returns CDR1 GTSNPN and CDR2 SVGIG (reference sequence). The CDR3 is 11 amino acids. CDR3 amino acids: CAWSVTSPLHF. Here the CDR3 DNA reads TGTGCCTGGAGTGTGACTTCACCCCTCCACTTT. Full variable domain (outside the CDR3, taken from reference TRBV30 and TRBJ1-6): SQTIHQWPATLVQPVGSPLSLECTVEGTSNPNLYWYRQAAGRGLQLLFYSVGIGQISSEVPQNLSASRPQDRQFILSSKKLLLSDSGFYLCAWSVTSPLHFGNGTRLTVT.

V usage is TRBV7-9 and J usage is TRBJ1-5, with unresolved D. Trimming cost V 5 bases and J 6 bases, with 11 bases left between them. This CDR3 spans 13 amino acids. CDR1 is SEHNR and CDR2 is FQNEAQ in the germline V gene (reference sequence). The CDR3 bases are TGTGCCAGCAGCCAGCGTCTGTCTCAGCCCCAGCATTTT. This gives the protein CASSQRLSQPQHF.

About this clonotype itself: Because the CDR3 is missing its conserved closing phenylalanine or tryptophan, this is likely a read error. This chain uses TRBV11-2 with TRBJ1-4; a weak D match, TRBD1 (5 bases). The germline V and J ends were trimmed by 5 bases and 5 bases, with 12 bases remaining between them. The CDR3 spans 14 residues. CDR1 is SGHAT and CDR2 is FQNNGV in the germline V gene. The CDR3 loop reads CASSLTGSNEKLFL. CDR3 in DNA: TGTGCCAGCAGCCTCACAGGTTCCAATGAAAAACTGTTTCTT.

This clonotype occurred a few times. This may come from a read error, since a much larger clone is one base off. The V call is TRBV10-3, the J call TRBJ2-5; TRBD2 matches 7 bases. Trimming took 10 bases from V and 3 from J; bases not matched to a gene: 5. In germline, CDR1 is ENHRY, CDR2 SYGVKD. The CDR3 is 12 amino acids. In DNA form, the CDR3 reads TGTGCCACCGATGGGGGGGAAGAGACCCAGTACTTC. It encodes CATDGGEETQYF.

This chain connects TRBV11-2 to TRBJ2-5; 10 bases match TRBD2. The germline CDR1 and CDR2 sequences are SGHAT and FQNNGV. V trimming: 0 bases; J trimming: 1 base; junction bases outside the gene matches: 14. The CDR3 is 20 amino acids. CDR3 coding DNA: TGTGCCAGCAGCTTAGAAGGGCTAGGGCTAGCGGGAGTTGGCCAAGAGACCCAGTACTTC. Translating it yields CASSLEGLGLAGVGQETQYF.